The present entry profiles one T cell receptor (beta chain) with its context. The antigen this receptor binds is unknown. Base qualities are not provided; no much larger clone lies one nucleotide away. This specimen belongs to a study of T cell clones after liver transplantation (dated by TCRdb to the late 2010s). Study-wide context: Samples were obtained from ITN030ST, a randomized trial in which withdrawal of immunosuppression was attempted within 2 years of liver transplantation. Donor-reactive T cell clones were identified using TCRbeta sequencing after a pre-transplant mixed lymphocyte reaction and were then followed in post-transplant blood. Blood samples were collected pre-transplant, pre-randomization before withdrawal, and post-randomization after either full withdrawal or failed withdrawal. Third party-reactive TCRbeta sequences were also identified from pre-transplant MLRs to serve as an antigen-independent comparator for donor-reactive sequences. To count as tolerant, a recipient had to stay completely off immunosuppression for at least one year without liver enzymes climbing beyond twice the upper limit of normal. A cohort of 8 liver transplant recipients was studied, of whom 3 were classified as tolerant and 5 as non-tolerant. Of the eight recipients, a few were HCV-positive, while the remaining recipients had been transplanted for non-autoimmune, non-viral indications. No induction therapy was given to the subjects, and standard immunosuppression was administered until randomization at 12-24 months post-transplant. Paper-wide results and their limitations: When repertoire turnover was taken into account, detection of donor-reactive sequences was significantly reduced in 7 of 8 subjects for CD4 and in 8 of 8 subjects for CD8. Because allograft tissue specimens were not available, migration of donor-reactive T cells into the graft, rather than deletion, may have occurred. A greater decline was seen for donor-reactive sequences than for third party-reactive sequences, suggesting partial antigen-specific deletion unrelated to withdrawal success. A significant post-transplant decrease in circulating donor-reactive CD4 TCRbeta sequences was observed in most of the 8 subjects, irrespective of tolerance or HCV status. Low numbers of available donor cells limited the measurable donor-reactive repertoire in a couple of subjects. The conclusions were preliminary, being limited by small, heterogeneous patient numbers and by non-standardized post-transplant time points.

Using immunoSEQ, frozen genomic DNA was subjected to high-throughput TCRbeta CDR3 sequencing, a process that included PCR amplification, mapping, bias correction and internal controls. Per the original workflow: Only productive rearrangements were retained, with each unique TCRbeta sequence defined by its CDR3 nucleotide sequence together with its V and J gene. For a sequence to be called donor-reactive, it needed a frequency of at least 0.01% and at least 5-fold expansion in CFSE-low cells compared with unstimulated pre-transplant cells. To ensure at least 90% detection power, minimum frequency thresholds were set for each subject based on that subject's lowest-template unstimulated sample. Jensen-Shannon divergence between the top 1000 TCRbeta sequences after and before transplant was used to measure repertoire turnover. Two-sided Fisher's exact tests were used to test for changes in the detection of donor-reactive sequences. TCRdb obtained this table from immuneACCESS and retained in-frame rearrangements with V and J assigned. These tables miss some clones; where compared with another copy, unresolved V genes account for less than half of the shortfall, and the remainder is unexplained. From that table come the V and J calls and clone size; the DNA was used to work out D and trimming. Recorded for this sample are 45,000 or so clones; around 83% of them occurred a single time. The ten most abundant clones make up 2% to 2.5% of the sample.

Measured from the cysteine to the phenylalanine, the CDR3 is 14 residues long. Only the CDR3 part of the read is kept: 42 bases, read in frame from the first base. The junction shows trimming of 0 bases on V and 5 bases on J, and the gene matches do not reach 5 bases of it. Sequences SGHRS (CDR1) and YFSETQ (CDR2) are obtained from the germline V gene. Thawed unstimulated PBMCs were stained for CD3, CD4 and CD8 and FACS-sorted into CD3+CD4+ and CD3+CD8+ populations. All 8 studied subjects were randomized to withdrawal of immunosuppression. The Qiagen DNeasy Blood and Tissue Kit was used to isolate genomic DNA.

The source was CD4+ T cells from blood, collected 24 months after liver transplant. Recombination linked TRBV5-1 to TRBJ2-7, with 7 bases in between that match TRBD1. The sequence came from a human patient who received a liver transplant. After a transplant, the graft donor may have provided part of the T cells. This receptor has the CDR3 CASSLGYRGDEQYF. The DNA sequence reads TGCGCCAGCAGCTTGGGCTACAGGGGCGACGAGCAGTACTTC. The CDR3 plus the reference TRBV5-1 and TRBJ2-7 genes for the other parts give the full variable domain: KAGVTQTPRYLIKTRGQQVTLSCSPISGHRSVSWYQQTPGQGLQFLFEYFSETQRNKGNFPGRFSGRQFSNSRSEMNVSTLELGDSALYLCASSLGYRGDEQYFGPGTRLTVT.